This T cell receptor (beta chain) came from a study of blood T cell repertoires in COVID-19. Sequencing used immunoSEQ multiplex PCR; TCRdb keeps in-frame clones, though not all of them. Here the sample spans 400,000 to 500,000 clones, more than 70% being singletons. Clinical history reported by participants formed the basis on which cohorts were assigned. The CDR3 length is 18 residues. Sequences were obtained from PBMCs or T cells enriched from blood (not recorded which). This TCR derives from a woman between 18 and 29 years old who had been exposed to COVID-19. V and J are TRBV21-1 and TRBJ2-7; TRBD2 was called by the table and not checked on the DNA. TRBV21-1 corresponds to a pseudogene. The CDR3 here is CASSKVKRLAGAKDEQYF. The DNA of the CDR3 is TGTGCCAGCAGCAAAGTTAAGAGACTAGCGGGAGCCAAGGACGAGCAGTACTTC.